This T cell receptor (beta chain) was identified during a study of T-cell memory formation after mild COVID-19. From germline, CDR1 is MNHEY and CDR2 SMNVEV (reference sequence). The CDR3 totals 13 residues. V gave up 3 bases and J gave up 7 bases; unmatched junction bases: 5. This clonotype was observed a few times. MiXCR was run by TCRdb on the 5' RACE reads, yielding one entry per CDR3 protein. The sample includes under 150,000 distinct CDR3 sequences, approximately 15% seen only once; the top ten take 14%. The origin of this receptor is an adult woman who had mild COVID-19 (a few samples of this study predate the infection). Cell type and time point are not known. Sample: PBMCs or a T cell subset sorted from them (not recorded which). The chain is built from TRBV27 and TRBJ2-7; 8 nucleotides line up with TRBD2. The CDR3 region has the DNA TGTGCCAGCAGTTTCGGCCGGGAGGGAGAGCAGTACTTC. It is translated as CASSFGREGEQYF.